These 14 T cell receptor beta chains originate from one sample sequenced in a study of blood T cell repertoires in COVID-19. The repertoire was sequenced with immunoSEQ multiplex PCR; TCRdb's copy has only in-frame clones and lacks some. This repertoire shows approximately 120,000 clones, roughly four fifths found once; its top ten account for around 5.9%. The sample was peripheral blood. The receptors stem from a man in his 60s with acute or convalescent COVID-19.

V usage is TRBV24-1 and J usage is TRBJ1-1, with 8 bases fitting TRBD1. J gave up 3 bases and V 7 bases, and 12 bases lay outside the gene matches. CDR3 length: 16 residues. CDR1 is KGHDR, CDR2 SFDVKD, per germline. DNA of the CDR3: TGTGCCACCAGGATGACAGGGGCGAGAGGGGACACTGAAGCTTTCTTT. Its protein is CATRMTGARGDTEAFF.

This chain uses TRBV21-1 with TRBJ1-6. TRBV21-1 is reported as a pseudogene. The CDR3 extends over 14 amino acids. The CDR3 region has the DNA TGTGCCAGCACGGGGAGCTCCTATAATTCACCCCTCCACTTT. Residues: CASTGSSYNSPLHF.

This chain joins TRBV6-6 and TRBJ2-5, with 8 bases fitting TRBD1. From germline, CDR1 is MNHNY and CDR2 SVGAGI (reference sequence). V trimming: 5 bases; J trimming: 5 bases; junction bases outside the gene matches: 7. This CDR3 is built from 14 residues. CDR3 region: CASSTTGERETQYF. Written as DNA, the CDR3 is TGTGCCAGCAGTACGACAGGGGAACGGGAGACCCAGTACTTC.

The table lists this clone with a few counts. The CDR3 DNA sequence: TGTGCCAGCAGCTCTCGGACAGGGGGACAGCCCCAGCATTTT. This encodes CASSSRTGGQPQHF. The V gene is TRBV7-2, the J gene TRBJ1-5, with 10 bases identical to TRBD1. Germline assignment: CDR1 SGHTA and CDR2 FQGNSA. CDR3 length equals 14 residues. With 4 bases clipped from V and 7 bases from J, the junction kept 4 bases outside the gene matches.

This chain joins TRBV2 and TRBJ2-2; the D gene is possibly TRBD1 (5 bases). The CDR3 is 14 residues long. Germline loops: CDR1 SNHLY, CDR2 FYNNEI. Trimming took off 7 bases at V and 7 bases at J, with 16 bases between the two ends. CDR3 region: CASKLKVGDGELFF. The CDR3 DNA follows: TGTGCCAGCAAATTAAAAGTAGGGGACGGGGAGCTGTTTTTT.

This chain connects TRBV19 to TRBJ1-2, with a weak D call TRBD1 (5 bases). Trimming pared 7 bases from V and 4 bases from J, leaving 28 bases between. The CDR3 has 18 amino acids. The germline CDR1 and CDR2 sequences are LNHDA and SQIVND (reference sequence). As DNA, the CDR3 is TGTGCCAGTATATGGAGAGATGGGGATAAGAGGGGACTCTATGGCTACACCTTC. Translating it yields CASIWRDGDKRGLYGYTF.

This chain links TRBV24-1 with TRBJ1-4; a weak D match, TRBD1 (6 bases). V dropped 4 bases and J dropped 7 bases, with 15 bases sitting between them. Germline V gives CDR1 KGHDR, CDR2 SFDVKD. This CDR3 comprises 15 residues. The CDR3: CATSDPGVSGEKLFF. The CDR3 DNA reads TGTGCCACCAGTGACCCAGGGGTATCAGGTGAAAAACTGTTTTTT.

V and J are TRBV6-5 and TRBJ1-2; maybe TRBD1 (5 bases). The CDR3 consists of 16 residues. Trimming left V 0 bases short and J 0 bases short, with 11 bases between. CDR1 is MNHEY, CDR2 SVGAGI, per germline. The CDR3 DNA reads TGTGCCAGCAGTTACTCGACCAGGGCGGCTAACTATGGCTACACCTTC. It codes for CASSYSTRAANYGYTF.

The V and J genes are TRBV5-1 and TRBJ2-7; weak D call: TRBD2 (5 bases). The CDR3 has 13 residues. Germline V lookup: CDR1 SGHRS, CDR2 YFSETQ. Trimming stripped 0 bases from V and 3 bases from J, with 7 bases between. CDR3 residues: CASSLDGIYEQYF. DNA of the CDR3: TGCGCCAGCAGCTTGGACGGGATCTACGAGCAGTACTTC.

This clone was observed a few times. The chain links TRBV7-2 to TRBJ1-1; D might be TRBD1 (6 bases). Germline CDR1 SGHTA, CDR2 FQGNSA. V lost 4 bases and J 5 bases, leaving 14 bases between the germline ends. The CDR3 is 14 amino acids. CDR3 sequence (DNA): TGTGCCAGCAGCTCGACAGGTGGGGTAACTGAAGCTTTCTTT. It codes for CASSSTGGVTEAFF.

The rearrangement links TRBV4-2 to TRBJ2-3; 10 bases are shared with TRBD2. J gave up 5 bases and V 1 base, and 12 bases lay outside the gene matches. The CDR3 totals 18 residues. Germline lookup yields CDR1 LGHNA and CDR2 YNFKEQ. The CDR3: CASSQVGRLAGAEDTQYF. CDR3 nucleotides: TGTGCCAGCAGCCAAGTGGGACGCCTAGCGGGAGCGGAAGATACGCAGTATTTT.

The J gene is TRBJ1-5, the V gene TRBV7-2; D call uncertain. CDR1 is SGHTA and CDR2 is FQGNSA in the germline V gene. The V end was cut by 1 base, the J end by 0 bases, with 7 bases between. CDR3 size: 15 residues. This chain's CDR3 is CASSLGQYSNQPQHF. CDR3 nucleotides: TGTGCCAGCAGCTTAGGTCAGTATAGCAATCAGCCCCAGCATTTT.

V and J are TRBV5-1 and TRBJ2-5; 11 positions match TRBD2. V shed 0 bases and J 8 bases; nucleotides not matched to a gene: 6. The V gene's germline CDR1 is SGHRS and CDR2 YFSETQ. This CDR3 contains 15 residues. CDR3 residues: CASSLDGTSGRTQYF. In DNA form, the CDR3 reads TGCGCCAGCAGCTTGGATGGGACTAGCGGAAGAACCCAGTACTTC.

The rearrangement uses TRBV5-1 and TRBJ2-1, with 10 bases that match TRBD1. The CDR3 is 15 amino acids. The ends lost 4 bases at V and 7 bases at J; junction bases unmatched: 8. The germline CDR1 and CDR2 sequences are SGHRS and YFSETQ. CDR3: CASSLRDRGANEQFF. The CDR3 DNA sequence: TGCGCCAGCAGCCTCCGGGACAGGGGTGCGAATGAGCAGTTCTTC.